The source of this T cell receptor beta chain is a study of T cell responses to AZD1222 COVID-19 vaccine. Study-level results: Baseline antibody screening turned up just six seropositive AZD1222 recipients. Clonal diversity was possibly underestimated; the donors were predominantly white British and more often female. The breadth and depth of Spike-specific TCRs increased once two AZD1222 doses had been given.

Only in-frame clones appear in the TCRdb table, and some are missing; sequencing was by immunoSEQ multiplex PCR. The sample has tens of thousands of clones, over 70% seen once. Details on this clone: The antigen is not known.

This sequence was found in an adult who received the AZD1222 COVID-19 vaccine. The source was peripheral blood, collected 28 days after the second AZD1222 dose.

The CDR3 nucleotides read TGCGCCAGCAGCCAACTTGCAGGGGTTGGAAACACCATATATTTT. As protein: CASSQLAGVGNTIYF. The rearrangement links TRBV4-1 to TRBJ1-3; D is perhaps TRBD1 (6 bases). The CDR3 loop spans 15 amino acids. V dropped 2 bases and J dropped 3 bases, with 11 bases sitting between them. CDR1 MGHRA and CDR2 YSYEKL come from the germline V gene.